These 22 T cell receptor beta chains came from one sample sequenced in a study of beta chain features in type 1 diabetes. Expressed TCRB transcripts were sequenced, since all the RNA that had been isolated was reverse transcribed. Measured with immunoSEQ multiplex PCR; TCRdb has only the in-frame clones, and not every one. This sample has a few hundred thousand clones; approximately 15% occur once, and the top ten carry approximately 0.035%. Sequenced: naive CD4+ T cells from blood. All receptors come from a man younger than 45 in good health.

This clone was seen only a few times. V is TRBV9 and J is TRBJ2-1; TRBD2 might be the D (6 bases). Germline V gives CDR1 SGDLS, CDR2 YYNGEE. V was shortened by 4 bases and J by 3 bases, with 17 bases between the two germline ends. The CDR3 loop spans 16 amino acids. The CDR3 nucleotides are TGTGCCAGCAGCTCGCAACCGGGACTTCTCTACAATGAGCAGTTCTTC. Encoded protein: CASSSQPGLLYNEQFF.

This clone has a handful of counts. This rearrangement joins TRBV6-5 to TRBJ2-5, with a tentative D call TRBD2 (7 bases). Germline V CDR1 and CDR2: MNHEY, SVGAGI. With 5 bases removed from V and 2 bases from J, the gap between germline ends came to 15 bases. CDR3 length: 15 residues. CDR3 nucleotides: TGTGCCAGCAGTCCCCGCGGGGGCTATCAAGAGACCCAGTACTTC. It yields the protein CASSPRGGYQETQYF.

This clone was observed a few times. CDR3: CASSFGGPSSYEQYV. The DNA for the CDR3 is TGTGCCAGCAGCTTTGGAGGGCCCAGCTCCTACGAGCAGTACGTC. The rearrangement joins TRBV11-3 to TRBJ2-7; weak D call: TRBD2 (6 bases). The CDR3 is made up of 15 amino acids. The V gene lost 3 bases and the J gene lost 0 bases, with 12 bases spanning the gap. Germline V gene lookup returns CDR1 SGHNT and CDR2 YENEEA.

The rearrangement uses TRBV6-5 and TRBJ2-7; 9 nucleotides align to TRBD1. Trimming at V came to 4 bases and at J to 2 bases, leaving 6 bases not matched to a gene. The germline gives CDR1 MNHEY, CDR2 SVGAGI. The CDR3 is 15 amino acids. The CDR3 protein is CASSWTGEAPYEQYF. DNA for the CDR3: TGTGCCAGCAGTTGGACAGGGGAAGCCCCCTACGAGCAGTACTTC.

There are a few counts of this clone. This chain connects TRBV7-2 to TRBJ1-6; perhaps TRBD1 as D (5 bases). This CDR3 has 14 amino acids. Germline V gene data show CDR1 as SGHTA and CDR2 as FQGNSA. V gave up 3 bases and J gave up 8 bases, with 11 bases separating them. This chain's CDR3 is CASSFRAGDSPLHF. Here the CDR3 DNA reads TGTGCCAGCAGCTTCCGGGCGGGGGATTCACCCCTCCACTTT.

This clone was seen more than once but under ten times. The chain uses TRBV5-6 and TRBJ1-2; no clear D gene. Looked up from germline, CDR1 is SGHDT and CDR2 is YYEEEE. V was shortened by 4 bases and J by 13 bases, with 20 bases between the two germline ends. The CDR3 has 13 amino acids. CDR3 sequence reads: CASSREIVDSTTF. The CDR3 DNA follows: TGTGCCAGCAGCCGAGAAATAGTGGATTCTACCACCTTC.

This CDR3 reads CASSQEATGAYNEQFF. In DNA, the CDR3 is TGCGCCAGCAGCCAAGAAGCCACGGGAGCGTACAATGAGCAGTTCTTC. The chain combines TRBV4-1 with TRBJ2-1, with D possibly being TRBD2 (6 bases). V was trimmed by 0 bases and J by 4 bases, leaving 13 bases between them. CDR3 size: 16 residues. The germline V gene has CDR1 MGHRA and CDR2 YSYEKL.

This clone was seen a few times. The chain recombines TRBV7-9 with TRBJ2-5, with 8 bases fitting TRBD2. Germline V gene data show CDR1 as SEHNR and CDR2 as FQNEAQ (reference sequence). Trimming cost V 5 bases and J 6 bases; bases outside gene matches: 11. The CDR3 has 15 amino acids. CDR3 DNA: TGTGCCAGCAGCGCCCCGGGACTAGATTTGAAGACCCAGTACTTC. It codes for CASSAPGLDLKTQYF.

A note on this clone: At one of its ends the junction is not consistent with the germline gene, which may arise from a read error. This chain uses TRBV7-7 with TRBJ2-5; 9 bases match TRBD1. The CDR3 sequence is 17 residues long. Germline values: CDR1 SSHAT, CDR2 FNYEAQ (reference sequence). CDR3 in amino acids: CASSLGLVGTGLETQYF. In DNA form, the CDR3 reads TGTGCTAGCAGCTTAGGGTTGGTCGGGACAGGGTTGGAGACCCAGTACTTC.

The gene calls are TRBV4-3 and TRBJ2-3, with 12 bases fitting TRBD2. V lost 4 bases and J lost 6; bases outside the gene matches: 11. The CDR3 has 17 amino acids. Germline V gene lookup returns CDR1 LGHNA and CDR2 YSLEER. The chain's CDR3 is CASSLNLAGGPPDTQYF. CDR3 sequence (DNA): TGCGCCAGCAGCCTGAATCTAGCGGGGGGGCCTCCGGATACGCAGTATTTT.

The V and J genes are TRBV19 and TRBJ2-3; tentatively, D is TRBD1 (5 bases). Germline V lookup: CDR1 LNHDA, CDR2 SQIVND (reference sequence). Trimming stripped 1 base from V and 1 base from J, with 9 bases between. The CDR3 contains 15 residues. This CDR3 reads CASSIGARGTDTQYF. The CDR3 DNA reads TGTGCCAGTAGTATAGGAGCCAGGGGCACAGATACGCAGTATTTT.

The V call is TRBV27, the J call TRBJ2-7, with 11 bases that match TRBD2. The CDR3 covers 16 residues. J lost 3 bases, V lost 8 bases, and 12 bases had no gene match. The germline gives CDR1 MNHEY, CDR2 SMNVEV (reference sequence). In nucleotides, the CDR3 is TGTGCCAGCCCCCCCGTTAGCGGGAGGGATAACTACGAGCAGTACGTC. Translated, it gives CASPPVSGRDNYEQYV.

This chain uses TRBV9 with TRBJ1-6; 9 positions match TRBD1. The CDR3 runs to 15 residues. CDR1 is SGDLS, CDR2 YYNGEE, per germline. J was trimmed by 5 bases and V by 4 bases; bases with no gene match: 4. For the CDR3, the DNA is TGTGCCAGCAGCTTCCGGACAGGGGATAATTCACCCCTCCACTTT. This sequence encodes CASSFRTGDNSPLHF. Variable domain in full (rest from reference TRBV9 and TRBJ1-6): DSGVTQTPKHLITATGQRVTLRCSPRSGDLSVYWYQQSLDQGLQFLIQYYNGEERAKGNILERFSAQQFPDLHSELNLSSLELGDSALYFCASSFRTGDNSPLHFGNGTRLTVT.

This clone has only a few counts. This chain connects TRBV25-1 to TRBJ2-2, with D hard to call. With 2 bases removed from V and 7 bases from J, the gap between germline ends came to 8 bases. CDR3 length equals 13 residues. Germline V lookup: CDR1 MGHDK, CDR2 SYGVNS. The CDR3 bases are TGTGCCAGCAGTGAACAGCTGGGCGGGGAGCTGTTTTTT. Amino acids: CASSEQLGGELFF.

Concerning this clone: Other DNA sequences in the same sample also yield this CDR3. The chain combines TRBV30 with TRBJ1-5; maybe TRBD1 (5 bases). The CDR3 is made up of 13 amino acids. V lost 1 base and J 5 bases, leaving 9 bases between the germline ends. Germline assignment: CDR1 GTSNPN and CDR2 SVGIG (reference sequence). CDR3 nucleotide sequence: TGTGCCTGGAGTGGGGTCAGGGATCAGCCCCAGCATTTT. This sequence encodes CAWSGVRDQPQHF. Complete variable domain (other parts from reference TRBV30 and TRBJ1-5): SQTIHQWPATLVQPVGSPLSLECTVEGTSNPNLYWYRQAAGRGLQLLFYSVGIGQISSEVPQNLSASRPQDRQFILSSKKLLLSDSGFYLCAWSGVRDQPQHFGDGTRLSIL.

The V and J genes are TRBV6-6 and TRBJ2-6; D ambiguous. CDR3 length: 13 residues. V lost 7 bases and J 2 bases, leaving 6 bases between the germline ends. CDR1 MNHNY and CDR2 SVGAGI come from the germline V gene (reference sequence). CDR3 residues: CASIVAGANVLTF. CDR3 DNA sequence: TGTGCCAGCATTGTAGCTGGGGCCAACGTCCTGACTTTC.

The V call is TRBV7-9, the J call TRBJ1-4; D might be TRBD1 (5 bases). The germline V gene encodes CDR1 SEHNR and CDR2 FQNEAQ (reference sequence). The CDR3 spans 16 residues. V was clipped by 1 base and J by 0 bases, with 9 bases between them. CDR3 sequence reads: CASSLGQLATNEKLFF. CDR3 bases: TGTGCCAGCAGCTTAGGACAGCTTGCAACTAATGAAAAACTGTTTTTT.

The chain is built from TRBV5-4 and TRBJ2-3; D is perhaps TRBD2 (6 bases). This CDR3 is built from 15 residues. V shed 4 bases and J shed 3 bases, with 15 bases lying between them. From germline, CDR1 is SGHNT and CDR2 YYREEE (reference sequence). CDR3 in amino acids: CASSTGDSTTDTQYF. For the CDR3, the DNA is TGTGCCAGCAGCACGGGGGACTCCACTACAGATACGCAGTATTTT.

The chain uses TRBV21-1 and TRBJ2-7. TRBV21-1 is listed as a pseudogene. This CDR3 region has 13 residues. CDR3 region: CASIRRRPYEQYF. Here the CDR3 DNA reads TGTGCCAGCATCCGACGGCGACCCTACGAGCAGTACTTC.

The chain has TRBV18 and TRBJ2-7; TRBD2 matches at 7 bases. Germline trimming cut 6 bases from V and 2 bases from J; bases unmatched to any gene: 4. The CDR3 has 13 residues. The germline gives CDR1 KGHSH, CDR2 LQKENI. This CDR3 reads CASSTGGAYEQYF. CDR3 DNA: TGTGCCAGCTCGACGGGAGGTGCCTACGAGCAGTACTTC.

This clone has just a few counts. V and J are TRBV6-1 and TRBJ1-1; TRBD1 matches at 8 bases. CDR3 length: 13 residues. CDR1 is MNHNS and CDR2 is SASEGT in the germline V gene. The V gene end was trimmed by 10 bases and the J gene end by 0 bases; junction bases not matched to a gene: 4. This chain's CDR3 is CATGQGLNTEAFF. Written as DNA, the CDR3 is TGTGCCACCGGACAGGGACTGAACACTGAAGCTTTCTTT.

This chain connects TRBV19 to TRBJ1-5, with D perhaps TRBD1 (6 bases). V shed 6 bases and J shed 7 bases, with 10 bases lying between them. This CDR3 comprises 12 residues. The germline gives CDR1 LNHDA, CDR2 SQIVND (reference sequence). DNA of the CDR3: TGTGCCAGTAGCCCTCAGGGGCAGCCCCAGCATTTT. Encoded protein: CASSPQGQPQHF. The full variable domain, rest sourced from reference TRBV19 and TRBJ1-5, is DGGITQSPKYLFRKEGQNVTLSCEQNLNHDAMYWYRQDPGQGLRLIYYSQIVNDFQKGDIAEGYSVSREKKESFPLTVTSAQKNPTAFYLCASSPQGQPQHFGDGTRLSIL.